The present TCR beta chain was sequenced within a study of T cells after yellow fever vaccination. This clonotype was observed at least ten times. One entry per CDR3 protein results from TCRdb running MiXCR on the 5' RACE reads. Here the sample spans 450,000 to 600,000 distinct CDR3 sequences, 13% being singletons. Germline CDR1 is SGHTA and CDR2 is FQGNSA. The CDR3 runs 16 residues. Trimming removed 1 base from V and 2 bases from J; junction bases left unmatched: 2. The sequencing here drew on PBMCs, taken on the day of the yellow fever booster vaccination. The chain joins TRBV7-2 to TRBJ2-3; 11 bases are shared with TRBD2. The sequence derives from a man aged 25 to 40 who received the YFV17D yellow fever vaccine. The CDR3 coding sequence is TGTGCCAGCAGCTTAGTTAGCGGGAGGGCCACAGATACGCAGTATTTT. Its protein is CASSLVSGRATDTQYF.